The 24 T cell receptor beta chains given below trace back to one sample, sequenced in a study of OX40 agonist ivuxolimab in advanced cancers. Generated by immunoSEQ multiplex PCR, the TCRdb table keeps only in-frame clones and is missing some. Here the sample spans fewer than 45,000 clones, roughly 90% being singletons. The source was CD4+ or CD8+ T cells sorted from blood, collected in a trial of the OX40 agonist ivuxolimab. The receptors come from an adult with an advanced solid tumor such as melanoma, head and neck, liver or kidney cancer.

The chain combines TRBV6-5 with TRBJ2-3; D is undetermined. The V end lost 0 bases, the J end lost 7 bases, and 11 bases lay between the germline ends. Germline CDR1 is MNHEY and CDR2 is SVGAGI. The CDR3 has 14 amino acids. DNA for the CDR3: TGTGCCAGCAGTTACTCGGACGGGCCCAATACGCAGTATTTT. This encodes CASSYSDGPNTQYF.

The gene calls are TRBV5-5 and TRBJ2-5; weak D call: TRBD2 (6 bases). The CDR3 is 15 residues long. The ends were cut back, 0 bases at V and 3 bases at J, with 12 bases in the middle. Germline V gene lookup returns CDR1 SGHKS and CDR2 YYEKEE (reference sequence). As DNA, the CDR3 is TGTGCCAGCAGCTTGGTTGGAGGAGGGAAAGAGACCCAGTACTTC. Translating gives CASSLVGGGKETQYF.

The chain uses TRBV7-8 and TRBJ1-1; 12 bases align to TRBD1. The germline V gene has CDR1 SGHVS and CDR2 FQNEAQ. V dropped 5 bases and J dropped 4; count of bases not matched to a gene: 8. The CDR3 is 16 amino acids. The CDR3 DNA sequence: TGTGCCAGCAGCACCCGGGACAGGGGGCAAAGCACTGAAGCTTTCTTT. It specifies CASSTRDRGQSTEAFF.

CDR3 protein: CASSFQRSLAGANNEQFF. As DNA, the CDR3 is TGTGCCAGCAGTTTCCAAAGATCTCTAGCGGGAGCTAACAATGAGCAGTTCTTC. The rearrangement uses TRBV27 and TRBJ2-1; 10 bases are shared with TRBD2. J was trimmed by 5 bases and V by 3 bases; bases with no gene match: 13. The germline CDR1 and CDR2 sequences are MNHEY and SMNVEV (reference sequence). The CDR3 is made up of 18 amino acids.

The chain joins TRBV4-1 to TRBJ1-5, with D perhaps TRBD1 (5 bases). The length of the CDR3 is 15 residues. Per the germline V gene, CDR1 is MGHRA and CDR2 is YSYEKL. V lost 6 bases and J 4 bases, leaving 16 bases between the germline ends. CDR3 coding DNA: TGCGCCAGCAGAGAGGGACGGGGAGAAAATCAGCCCCAGCATTTT. Protein: CASREGRGENQPQHF.

The chain carries TRBV7-9 and TRBJ2-1; D gene ambiguous. The CDR3 is 12 residues long. CDR1 is SEHNR, CDR2 FQNEAQ, per germline (reference sequence). Trimming stripped 5 bases from V and 9 bases from J, with 11 bases between. CDR3 coding DNA: TGTGCCAGCAGCCCCCAGGCTGTTGAGCAGTTCTTC. It codes for CASSPQAVEQFF.

The chain is built from TRBV18 and TRBJ1-1; D remains ambiguous. The CDR3 totals 14 residues. The germline V and J ends were trimmed by 3 bases and 1 base, with 9 bases remaining between them. Germline V lookup: CDR1 KGHSH, CDR2 LQKENI. As DNA, the CDR3 is TGTGCCAGCTCACCGGCCTGGGGGAACACTGAAGCTTTCTTT. Its protein product is CASSPAWGNTEAFF.

The chain has TRBV2 and TRBJ2-5; D gene unclear. The germline gives CDR1 SNHLY, CDR2 FYNNEI. The CDR3 is 13 residues long. The V end was cut by 3 bases, the J end by 5 bases, with 10 bases between. The CDR3 spells CASSDEVGETQYF. CDR3 DNA: TGTGCCAGCAGTGATGAAGTGGGGGAGACCCAGTACTTC.

This clone has only one observation. The V gene is TRBV6-5, the J gene TRBJ2-5; no clear D. CDR1 is MNHEY, CDR2 SVGAGI, per germline. Trimming pared 0 bases from V and 4 bases from J, leaving 3 bases between. The CDR3 has 12 amino acids. This CDR3 reads CASSYSRETQYF. The CDR3 DNA follows: TGTGCCAGCAGTTACTCGAGAGAGACCCAGTACTTC.

The chain is built from TRBV2 and TRBJ2-7; the D gene is possibly TRBD1 (5 bases). This CDR3 has 14 amino acids. The ends were cut back, 2 bases at V and 1 base at J, with 9 bases in the middle. CDR1 and CDR2 (germline): SNHLY, FYNNEI. DNA for the CDR3: TGTGCCAGCAGTGAACGCAGGGCGTCCTACGAGCAGTACTTC. Translated: CASSERRASYEQYF.

The rearrangement links TRBV28 to TRBJ2-5, with D possibly called TRBD1 or TRBD2 (7 bases each). Germline loops: CDR1 MDHEN, CDR2 SYDVKM. The CDR3 runs 15 residues. Trimming stripped 5 bases from V and 5 bases from J, with 18 bases between. The CDR3 sequence: CASSTVQGRGETQYF. CDR3 sequence (DNA): TGTGCCAGCAGTACAGTACAGGGGAGGGGGGAGACCCAGTACTTC.

V usage is TRBV6-5 and J usage is TRBJ2-1, with D uncertain. Per the germline V gene, CDR1 is MNHEY and CDR2 is SVGAGI. This CDR3 contains 13 residues. V lost 7 bases, J lost 2 bases, and 9 bases lay in between. The CDR3 is CASKETAYNEQFF. The CDR3 DNA is TGTGCCAGCAAGGAAACAGCCTACAATGAGCAGTTCTTC.

The genes are TRBV2 and TRBJ2-6; a possible D gene is TRBD1 (6 bases). CDR1 and CDR2 from the germline V gene are SNHLY and FYNNEI. This CDR3 region has 16 residues. Trimming pared 6 bases from V and 0 bases from J, leaving 12 bases between. The chain's CDR3 is CASRGTLSSGANVLTF. The CDR3, as DNA: TGTGCCAGCAGGGGGACACTGAGCTCTGGGGCCAACGTCCTGACTTTC.

J is TRBJ1-5 and V is TRBV28; D unresolved. The V gene's germline CDR1 is MDHEN and CDR2 SYDVKM. Deletions cut 6 bases from V and 7 bases from J, with 22 bases between. The CDR3 covers 16 residues. CDR3 bases: TGTGCCAGCAGCCGGAGCAGACCCGTTGGGAGGCAGCCCCAGCATTTT. Its protein product is CASSRSRPVGRQPQHF. Full variable domain (rest looked up from reference TRBV28 and TRBJ1-5): DVKVTQSSRYLVKRTGEKVFLECVQDMDHENMFWYRQDPGLGLRLIYFSYDVKMKEKGDIPEGYSVSREKKERFSLILESASTNQTSMYLCASSRSRPVGRQPQHFGDGTRLSIL.

Comments on this clone: The same CDR3 arises from other DNA sequences in this sample as well. This sequence joins TRBV28 and TRBJ2-1; D call uncertain. Trimming took 1 base from V and 2 from J, leaving 0 bases between them. Germline CDR1 MDHEN, CDR2 SYDVKM. This CDR3 is built from 12 residues. Written as DNA, the CDR3 is TGTGCCAGCAGTTTATCCTACAATGAGCAGTTCTTC. Translation gives CASSLSYNEQFF.

The V call is TRBV11-1, the J call TRBJ2-7; unclear D gene. The CDR3 contains 11 residues. Trimming took off 4 bases at V and 3 bases at J, with 4 bases between the two ends. Germline V gives CDR1 SGHAT, CDR2 FQDESV (reference sequence). DNA for the CDR3: TGTGCCAGCAGCTCAGGCTACGAGCAGTACTTC. It translates to CASSSGYEQYF.

This chain uses TRBV7-9 with TRBJ1-1; D uncertain. V was cut by 1 base and J by 1 base, with 10 bases left in between. This CDR3 contains 15 residues. Germline CDR1 and CDR2: SEHNR and FQNEAQ (reference sequence). CDR3 protein: CASSLGDQPNTEAFF. The DNA of the CDR3 is TGTGCCAGCAGCTTAGGTGACCAGCCGAACACTGAAGCTTTCTTT.

The chain joins TRBV29-1 to TRBJ2-7; 9 nucleotides match TRBD1. CDR3 length: 12 amino acids. The germline gives CDR1 SQVTM, CDR2 ANQGSEA. After removal of 7 bases from V and 5 bases from J, the junction contained 6 bases not matched to a gene. CDR3 amino acids: CSATGQGHEQYF. The CDR3 DNA sequence: TGCAGCGCTACCGGACAGGGGCACGAGCAGTACTTC.

The chain is built from TRBV7-2 and TRBJ2-5; D uncertain. With 4 bases removed from V and 3 bases from J, the gap between germline ends came to 9 bases. The CDR3 is 13 amino acids. Germline assignment: CDR1 SGHTA and CDR2 FQGNSA. CDR3 sequence reads: CASSSRWEETQYF. The CDR3 region has the DNA TGTGCCAGCAGCTCCCGCTGGGAAGAGACCCAGTACTTC.

The V gene is TRBV4-1, the J gene TRBJ1-6; D unresolved. With 4 bases removed from V and 7 bases from J, the gap between germline ends came to 17 bases. The CDR3 contains 16 residues. Germline V gene sequence: CDR1 MGHRA, CDR2 YSYEKL. The DNA of the CDR3 is TGCGCCAGCAGCCGCCCGATCGAGGGCTCCAATTCACCCCTCCACTTT. This encodes CASSRPIEGSNSPLHF.

The chain recombines TRBV7-9 with TRBJ1-1, with no clear D. The germline V and J ends were trimmed by 2 bases and 0 bases, with 4 bases remaining between them. Germline loops: CDR1 SEHNR, CDR2 FQNEAQ (reference sequence). The CDR3 is made up of 13 amino acids. CDR3 sequence reads: CASSLSVNTEAFF. In DNA, the CDR3 is TGTGCCAGCAGCTTATCGGTGAACACTGAAGCTTTCTTT.

The V call is TRBV11-2, the J call TRBJ2-5, with D perhaps TRBD2 (6 bases). V was pared by 5 bases and J by 7 bases, with 11 bases between. The CDR3 has 12 residues. Germline CDR1 is SGHAT and CDR2 is FQNNGV. CDR3 nucleotide sequence: TGTGCCAGCAGCCCCCCGGGGGTGACCCAGTACTTC. It specifies CASSPPGVTQYF.

The chain employs TRBV10-1 and TRBJ2-1, with 15 bases lining up with TRBD2. CDR1 is WNHNN and CDR2 is SYGVQD in the germline V gene (reference sequence). After removal of 4 bases from V and 0 bases from J, the junction contained 7 bases not matched to a gene. This CDR3 contains 19 residues. CDR3 protein: CASSGGGLAGGSSYNEQFF. The CDR3 bases are TGCGCCAGCAGTGGAGGGGGACTAGCGGGGGGCAGCTCCTACAATGAGCAGTTCTTC.

This chain joins TRBV2 and TRBJ1-5, with a possible D match to TRBD1 (6 bases). The CDR3 runs 14 residues. V lost 6 bases and J 1 base, leaving 10 bases between the germline ends. Germline values: CDR1 SNHLY, CDR2 FYNNEI. This chain's CDR3 is CASSVQGSNQPQHF. Written as DNA, the CDR3 is TGTGCCAGCAGCGTTCAGGGGAGCAATCAGCCCCAGCATTTT.